Shown below are 24 T cell receptor beta chains from a single sample sequenced in a study of blood T cell repertoires in COVID-19. TCRdb's copy holds only in-frame clones and misses some; the assay was immunoSEQ multiplex PCR. This table has 300,000 or so clones, roughly 90% appearing once. Sequenced input: PBMCs or T cells enriched from blood (not recorded which). Receptors originate from a man aged 55-75 years who had recovered from COVID-19.

This chain uses TRBV20-1 with TRBJ2-1, with 8 bases identical to TRBD2. The germline CDR1 and CDR2 sequences are DFQATT and SNEGSKA (reference sequence). The CDR3 covers 14 residues. The ends lost 3 bases at V and 3 bases at J; junction bases unmatched: 4. CDR3 nucleotide sequence: TGCAGTGCTAGTGTTGCGGGAGGCTACAATGAGCAGTTCTTC. Protein product: CSASVAGGYNEQFF.

The rearrangement uses TRBV7-9 and TRBJ1-5; TRBD1 is a possible D gene (5 bases). This CDR3 is built from 15 residues. The V end was cut by 4 bases, the J end by 4 bases, with 14 bases between. Germline loops: CDR1 SEHNR, CDR2 FQNEAQ (reference sequence). The CDR3 nucleotides read TGTGCCAGCAGCTCAGGGTCGCTTAGGAATCAGCCCCAGCATTTT. This encodes CASSSGSLRNQPQHF.

The rearrangement joins TRBV9 to TRBJ2-2; 7 nucleotides line up with TRBD1. Losses at the gene ends were 1 base for V and 7 bases for J; bases not matched to a gene: 7. Germline V gives CDR1 SGDLS, CDR2 YYNGEE. This CDR3 is built from 15 residues. CDR3 protein: CASSVQQGLGGELFF. In nucleotides, the CDR3 is TGTGCCAGCAGCGTACAACAGGGGTTAGGCGGGGAGCTGTTTTTT.

CDR3 nucleotides: TGTGCTAGTGGCCCCGGGGGGCTTGAAAAACTGTTTTTT. It codes for CASGPGGLEKLFF. The chain recombines TRBV12-5 with TRBJ1-4, with D perhaps matching TRBD1 (6 bases). The germline V gene has CDR1 LGHNT and CDR2 FRNRAP. Trimming removed 6 bases at V and 7 bases at J, with 12 bases between. The CDR3 extends over 13 amino acids. The full variable domain, completed using reference TRBV12-5 and TRBJ1-4, is DARVTQTPRHKVTEMGQEVTMRCQPILGHNTVFWYRQTMMQGLELLAYFRNRAPLDDSGMPKDRFSAEMPDATLATLKIQPSEPRDSAVYFCASGPGGLEKLFFGSGTQLSVL.

The rearrangement links TRBV2 to TRBJ2-4; possible D gene TRBD2, 6 bases. Germline CDR1 is SNHLY and CDR2 is FYNNEI. Between the trimmed V and J ends, which lost 8 bases and 0 bases, there was a span of 14 bases. The CDR3 length is 15 residues. The CDR3 nucleotides read TGTGCCAGCGGGGAGGTGGGGATAGCCAAAAACATTCAGTACTTC. This codes for CASGEVGIAKNIQYF.

This chain connects TRBV5-4 to TRBJ2-5, with 9 nucleotides matching TRBD2. V lost 2 bases and J lost 3; bases outside the gene matches: 2. CDR1 SGHNT and CDR2 YYREEE come from the germline V gene (reference sequence). There are 14 residues in the CDR3. The CDR3 spells CASSFLAGKETQYF. The DNA for the CDR3 is TGTGCCAGCAGCTTTCTAGCGGGGAAAGAGACCCAGTACTTC.

The chain is built from TRBV10-3 and TRBJ1-2; TRBD1 might be the D (5 bases). Between the trimmed V and J ends, which lost 2 bases and 3 bases, there was a span of 7 bases. CDR1 is ENHRY, CDR2 SYGVKD, per germline. CDR3 size: 13 residues. CDR3 nucleotides: TGTGCCATCAGTGAGGACAGATACTATGGCTACACCTTC. It encodes CAISEDRYYGYTF.

The gene calls are TRBV30 and TRBJ1-2, with 10 bases identical to TRBD1. The germline V gene has CDR1 GTSNPN and CDR2 SVGIG (reference sequence). The CDR3 consists of 15 residues. The junction had 6 bases not matched to a gene; V was cut back by 0 bases and J by 5 bases. CDR3 bases: TGTGCCTGGAGTGTTCCGGGACAGGGGATTTATGGCTACACCTTC. This gives the protein CAWSVPGQGIYGYTF.

The rearrangement uses TRBV7-2 and TRBJ2-1; TRBD1 aligns across 8 bases. CDR3 length: 15 amino acids. Germline CDR1 is SGHTA and CDR2 is FQGNSA. V lost 4 bases and J lost 4; bases outside the gene matches: 6. The CDR3 nucleotides read TGTGCCAGCAGCTCAACCGGGACAGGTTACAATGAGCAGTTCTTC. The encoded protein is CASSSTGTGYNEQFF.

The chain is built from TRBV30 and TRBJ1-1, with D possibly being TRBD1 (6 bases). The germline CDR1 and CDR2 sequences are GTSNPN and SVGIG (reference sequence). This CDR3 is built from 13 residues. V was shortened by 2 bases and J by 6 bases, with 13 bases between the two germline ends. CDR3 sequence reads: CAWSTGPISEAFF. CDR3 DNA sequence: TGTGCCTGGAGTACAGGGCCAATTTCTGAAGCTTTCTTT.

Turning to this clone: The sample holds other DNA sequences that translate to the same CDR3. This chain connects TRBV19 to TRBJ1-5, with 8 positions matching TRBD1. The ends lost 9 bases at V and 2 bases at J; junction bases unmatched: 6. The CDR3 is 14 residues long. Germline CDR1 is LNHDA and CDR2 is SQIVND (reference sequence). The CDR3 spells CASSRGQGNQPQHF. The CDR3 bases are TGTGCCAGCTCACGGGGACAGGGCAATCAGCCCCAGCATTTT.

The chain couples TRBV7-8 to TRBJ1-5, with D possibly being TRBD1 (6 bases). This CDR3 has 17 amino acids. CDR1 and CDR2 from the germline V gene are SGHVS and FQNEAQ. Between the trimmed V and J ends, which lost 0 bases and 5 bases, there was a span of 17 bases. CDR3 DNA sequence: TGTGCCAGCAGCTTAGCGCTTGGGGGCATTCGTCATCAGCCCCAGCATTTT. This codes for CASSLALGGIRHQPQHF.

The chain uses TRBV9 and TRBJ1-2; no reliable D call. The CDR3 has 14 amino acids. Germline CDR1 SGDLS, CDR2 YYNGEE. Trimming shortened V by 3 bases and J by 4 bases, and 13 bases separated the two germline ends. This CDR3 reads CASSATVKPYGYTF. CDR3 bases: TGTGCCAGCAGCGCCACGGTAAAACCCTATGGCTACACCTTC.

V usage is TRBV27 and J usage is TRBJ1-1; D ambiguous. Germline lookup yields CDR1 MNHEY and CDR2 SMNVEV (reference sequence). V was cut by 6 bases and J by 3 bases, with 11 bases left in between. CDR3 length: 13 amino acids. CDR3 nucleotides: TGTGCCAGCAGACCAGGACTGCACACTGAAGCTTTCTTT. Protein sequence: CASRPGLHTEAFF.

The chain recombines TRBV3-1 (or the pseudogene TRBV3-2) with TRBJ2-3; 7 positions agree with TRBD1. V dropped 5 bases and J dropped 4; count of bases not matched to a gene: 6. The CDR3 has 14 residues. Germline CDR1 and CDR2: LGHDT and YNNKEL (reference sequence). The CDR3 spells CASSMTGSADTQYF. In DNA, the CDR3 is TGTGCCAGCAGCATGACAGGGTCGGCAGATACGCAGTATTTT.

The chain uses TRBV6-2 or TRBV6-3 and TRBJ1-2; D is unclear. V was trimmed by 2 bases and J by 4 bases, leaving 11 bases between them. The V gene's germline CDR1 is MNHEY and CDR2 SVGEGT. CDR3 length: 14 residues. This chain's CDR3 is CASSYVGRLYGYTF. The CDR3 nucleotides read TGTGCCAGCAGTTACGTAGGCAGACTCTATGGCTACACCTTC.

The sample holds a few counts of this clone. The chain joins TRBV7-2 to TRBJ2-5; TRBD2 might be the D (7 bases). CDR3 length: 14 residues. The germline V gene has CDR1 SGHTA and CDR2 FQGNSA. Between the trimmed V and J ends, which lost 5 bases and 9 bases, there was a span of 19 bases. The CDR3 DNA reads as TGTGCCAGCAGCCCGGGGGGCCGGGTCAAGTCCCAGTACTTC. Encoded protein: CASSPGGRVKSQYF.

The V gene is TRBV18, the J gene TRBJ1-2; D is possibly TRBD1 (5 bases). V lost 3 bases, J lost 4 bases, and 12 bases lay in between. CDR3 length equals 14 residues. Germline V CDR1 and CDR2: KGHSH, LQKENI. The CDR3: CASSPQDRVYGYTF. Written as DNA, the CDR3 is TGTGCCAGCTCACCCCAAGACAGAGTCTATGGCTACACCTTC.

The chain uses TRBV9 and TRBJ1-2; maybe TRBD1 (5 bases). The CDR3 consists of 15 residues. Germline CDR1 and CDR2: SGDLS and YYNGEE. Trimming took 0 bases from V and 8 from J, leaving 17 bases between them. CDR3 amino acids: CASSVEGVGTRGYTF. Written as DNA, the CDR3 is TGTGCCAGCAGCGTAGAAGGGGTAGGAACCCGGGGCTACACCTTC.

This chain uses TRBV27 with TRBJ2-7; D is undetermined. CDR1 MNHEY and CDR2 SMNVEV come from the germline V gene (reference sequence). This CDR3 contains 14 residues. V lost 0 bases and J 0 bases, leaving 6 bases between the germline ends. CDR3: CASSLSGFSYEQYF. In DNA form, the CDR3 reads TGTGCCAGCAGTTTATCTGGCTTCTCCTACGAGCAGTACTTC.

This chain uses TRBV3-1 (or the pseudogene TRBV3-2) with TRBJ2-7; possibly TRBD1 for D (6 bases). Germline CDR1 and CDR2: LGHDT and YNNKEL (reference sequence). V was trimmed by 3 bases and J by 0 bases, leaving 9 bases between them. The CDR3 has 14 residues. The CDR3 DNA follows: TGTGCCAGCAGCCACGGGACACTCTCCTACGAGCAGTACTTC. It specifies CASSHGTLSYEQYF.

This clone was seen only once. V usage is TRBV7-9 and J usage is TRBJ1-1, with D perhaps matching TRBD1 (5 bases). The V gene's germline CDR1 is SEHNR and CDR2 FQNEAQ (reference sequence). The length of the CDR3 is 13 residues. The V and J ends lost 3 bases and 4 bases respectively, with 9 bases between them. CDR3 loop: CASSFSGPTEAFF. CDR3 sequence (DNA): TGTGCCAGCAGCTTTTCAGGGCCCACTGAAGCTTTCTTT.

The CDR3 reads CASSPTPPPTSYEQYF. In DNA form, the CDR3 reads TGCGCCAGCAGCCCCACCCCACCACCTACCTCCTACGAGCAGTACTTC. The chain carries TRBV4-3 and TRBJ2-7, with D unclear. The CDR3 covers 16 residues. Germline assignment: CDR1 LGHNA and CDR2 YSLEER. V gave up 4 bases and J gave up 0 bases, with 16 bases separating them.

This rearrangement joins TRBV7-2 to TRBJ1-2, with D perhaps matching TRBD1 (6 bases). Germline V gene lookup returns CDR1 SGHTA and CDR2 FQGNSA. V lost 3 bases to trimming and J lost 8 bases, with 7 bases between them. This CDR3 spans 11 amino acids. The CDR3 DNA is TGTGCCAGCAGCTTTGGACAGGGCTACACCTTC. This codes for CASSFGQGYTF.